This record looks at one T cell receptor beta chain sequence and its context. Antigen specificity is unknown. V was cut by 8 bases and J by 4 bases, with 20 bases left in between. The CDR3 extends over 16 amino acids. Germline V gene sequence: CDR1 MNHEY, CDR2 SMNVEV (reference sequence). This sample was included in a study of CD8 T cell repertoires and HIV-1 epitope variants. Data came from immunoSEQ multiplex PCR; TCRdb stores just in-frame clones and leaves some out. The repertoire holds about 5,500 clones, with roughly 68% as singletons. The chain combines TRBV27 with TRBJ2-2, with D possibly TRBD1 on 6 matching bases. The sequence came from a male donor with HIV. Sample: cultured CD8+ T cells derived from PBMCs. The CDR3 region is CASCPGTTALTGELFF. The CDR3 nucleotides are TGTGCCAGCTGTCCCGGGACAACGGCCCTCACCGGGGAGCTGTTTTTT.